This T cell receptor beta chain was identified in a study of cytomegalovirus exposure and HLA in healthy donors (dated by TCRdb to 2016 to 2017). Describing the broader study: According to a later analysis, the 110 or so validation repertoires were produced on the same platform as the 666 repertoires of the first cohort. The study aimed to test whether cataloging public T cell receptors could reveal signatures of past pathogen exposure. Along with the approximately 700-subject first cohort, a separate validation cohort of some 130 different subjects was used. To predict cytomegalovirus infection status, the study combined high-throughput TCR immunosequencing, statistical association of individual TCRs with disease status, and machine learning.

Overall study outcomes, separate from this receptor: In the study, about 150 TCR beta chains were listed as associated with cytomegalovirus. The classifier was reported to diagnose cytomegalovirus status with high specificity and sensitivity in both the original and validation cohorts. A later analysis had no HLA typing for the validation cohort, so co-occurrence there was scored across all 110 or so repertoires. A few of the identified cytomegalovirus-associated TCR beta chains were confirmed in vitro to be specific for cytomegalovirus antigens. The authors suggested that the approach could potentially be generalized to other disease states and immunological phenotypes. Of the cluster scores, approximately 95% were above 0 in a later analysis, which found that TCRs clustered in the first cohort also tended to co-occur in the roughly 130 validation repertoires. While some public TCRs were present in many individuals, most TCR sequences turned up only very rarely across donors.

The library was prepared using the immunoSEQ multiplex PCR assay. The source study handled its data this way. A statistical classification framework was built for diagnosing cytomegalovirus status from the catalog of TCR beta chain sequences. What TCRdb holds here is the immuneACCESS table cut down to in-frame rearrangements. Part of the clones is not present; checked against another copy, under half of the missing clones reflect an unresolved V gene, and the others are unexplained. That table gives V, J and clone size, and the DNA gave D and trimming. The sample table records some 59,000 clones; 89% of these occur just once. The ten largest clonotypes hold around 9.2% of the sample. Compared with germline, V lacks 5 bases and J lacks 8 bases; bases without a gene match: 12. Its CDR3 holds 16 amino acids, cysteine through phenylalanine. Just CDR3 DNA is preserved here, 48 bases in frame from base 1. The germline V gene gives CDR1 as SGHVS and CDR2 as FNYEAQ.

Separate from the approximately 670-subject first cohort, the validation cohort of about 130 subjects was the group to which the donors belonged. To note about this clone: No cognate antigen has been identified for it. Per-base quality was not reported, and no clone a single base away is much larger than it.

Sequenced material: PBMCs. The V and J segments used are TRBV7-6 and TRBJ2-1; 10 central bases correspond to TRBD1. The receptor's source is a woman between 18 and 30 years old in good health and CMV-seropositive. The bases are TGTGCCAGCAGCCAATACCGGGACAGGGGTATCGATGAGCAGTTCTTC. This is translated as CASSQYRDRGIDEQFF. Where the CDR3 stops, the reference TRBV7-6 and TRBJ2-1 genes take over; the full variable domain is GAGVSQSPRYKVTKRGQDVALRCDPISGHVSLYWYRQALGQGPEFLTYFNYEAQQDKSGLPNDRFSAERPEGSISTLTIQRTEQRDSAMYRCASSQYRDRGIDEQFFGPGTRLTVL.